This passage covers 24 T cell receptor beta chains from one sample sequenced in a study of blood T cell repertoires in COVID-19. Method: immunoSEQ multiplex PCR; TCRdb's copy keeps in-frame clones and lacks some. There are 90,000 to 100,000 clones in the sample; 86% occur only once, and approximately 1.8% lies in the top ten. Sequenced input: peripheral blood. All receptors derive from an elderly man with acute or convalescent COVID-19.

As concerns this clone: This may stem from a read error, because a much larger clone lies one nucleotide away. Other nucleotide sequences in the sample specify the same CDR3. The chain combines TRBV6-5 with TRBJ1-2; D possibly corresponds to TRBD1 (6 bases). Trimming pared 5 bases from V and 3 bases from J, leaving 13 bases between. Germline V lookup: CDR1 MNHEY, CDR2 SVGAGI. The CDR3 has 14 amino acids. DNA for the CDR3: TGTGCCAGCAGTCGGAGACAGGCCGACTATGGCTACACCTTC. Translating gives CASSRRQADYGYTF.

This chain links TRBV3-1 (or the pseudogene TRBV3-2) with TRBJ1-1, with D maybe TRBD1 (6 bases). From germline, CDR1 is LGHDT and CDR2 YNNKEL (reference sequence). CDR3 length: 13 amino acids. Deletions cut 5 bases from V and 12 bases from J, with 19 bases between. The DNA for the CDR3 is TGTGCCAGCAGCGGCCGGACAGAGCTCCCTACTTTCTTT. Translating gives CASSGRTELPTFF.

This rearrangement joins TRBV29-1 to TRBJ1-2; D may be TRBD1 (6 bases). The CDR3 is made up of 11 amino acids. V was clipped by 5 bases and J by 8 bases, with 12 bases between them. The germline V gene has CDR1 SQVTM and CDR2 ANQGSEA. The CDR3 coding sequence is TGCAGCGTTAGGGGGGGCGTGGGCTACACCTTC. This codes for CSVRGGVGYTF.

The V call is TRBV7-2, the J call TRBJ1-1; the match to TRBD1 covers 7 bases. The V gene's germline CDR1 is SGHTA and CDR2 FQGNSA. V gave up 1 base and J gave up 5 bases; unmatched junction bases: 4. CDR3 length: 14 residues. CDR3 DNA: TGTGCCAGCAGCTTAGATTACAGGGGAACTGAAGCTTTCTTT. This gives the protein CASSLDYRGTEAFF.

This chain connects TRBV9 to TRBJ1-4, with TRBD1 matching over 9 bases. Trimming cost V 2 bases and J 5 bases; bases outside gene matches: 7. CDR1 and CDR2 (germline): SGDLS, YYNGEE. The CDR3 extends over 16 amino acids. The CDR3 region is CASSVSMTGGNEKLFF. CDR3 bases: TGTGCCAGCAGCGTGAGCATGACAGGGGGGAATGAAAAACTGTTTTTT.

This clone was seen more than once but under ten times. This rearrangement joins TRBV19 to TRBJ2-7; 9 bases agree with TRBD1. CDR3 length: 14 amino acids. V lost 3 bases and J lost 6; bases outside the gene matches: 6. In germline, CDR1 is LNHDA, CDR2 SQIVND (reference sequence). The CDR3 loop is CASSIGGTGTEQYF. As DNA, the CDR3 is TGTGCCAGTAGTATTGGAGGGACAGGGACCGAGCAGTACTTC.

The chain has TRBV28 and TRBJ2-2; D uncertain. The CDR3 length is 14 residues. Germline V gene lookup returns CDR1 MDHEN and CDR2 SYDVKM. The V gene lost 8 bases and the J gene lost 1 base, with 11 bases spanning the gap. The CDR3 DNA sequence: TGTGCCAGCCTGGGCAGCTGGAACACCGGGGAGCTGTTTTTT. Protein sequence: CASLGSWNTGELFF.

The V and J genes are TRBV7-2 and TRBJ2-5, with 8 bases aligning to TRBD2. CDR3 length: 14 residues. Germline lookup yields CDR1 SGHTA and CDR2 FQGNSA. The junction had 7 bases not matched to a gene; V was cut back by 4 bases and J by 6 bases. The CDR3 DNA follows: TGTGCCAGCAGCTCCGGGACTAGACGGCAGACCCAGTACTTC. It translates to CASSSGTRRQTQYF.

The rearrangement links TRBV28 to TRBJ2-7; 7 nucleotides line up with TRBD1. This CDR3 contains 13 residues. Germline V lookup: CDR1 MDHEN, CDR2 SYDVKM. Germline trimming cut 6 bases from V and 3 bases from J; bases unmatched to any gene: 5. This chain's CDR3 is CASRRGQNYEQYF. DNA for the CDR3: TGTGCCAGCAGGAGGGGGCAGAACTACGAGCAGTACTTC. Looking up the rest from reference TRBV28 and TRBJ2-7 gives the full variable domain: DVKVTQSSRYLVKRTGEKVFLECVQDMDHENMFWYRQDPGLGLRLIYFSYDVKMKEKGDIPEGYSVSREKKERFSLILESASTNQTSMYLCASRRGQNYEQYFGPGTRLTVT.

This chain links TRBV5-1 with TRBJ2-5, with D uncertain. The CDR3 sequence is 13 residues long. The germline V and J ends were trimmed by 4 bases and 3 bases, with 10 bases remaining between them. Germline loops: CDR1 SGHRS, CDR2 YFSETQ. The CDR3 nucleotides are TGCGCCAGCAGCCAATTTCCAGAAGAGACCCAGTACTTC. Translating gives CASSQFPEETQYF.

CDR3 DNA sequence: TGTGCCAGCAGCTTGGAAGTAGCGGAAGAGACCCAGTACTTC. It translates to CASSLEVAEETQYF. The rearrangement links TRBV5-4 to TRBJ2-5, with a tentative D call TRBD2 (6 bases). Germline V gene sequence: CDR1 SGHNT, CDR2 YYREEE (reference sequence). V lost 0 bases to trimming and J lost 3 bases, with 9 bases between them. The CDR3 length is 14 residues.

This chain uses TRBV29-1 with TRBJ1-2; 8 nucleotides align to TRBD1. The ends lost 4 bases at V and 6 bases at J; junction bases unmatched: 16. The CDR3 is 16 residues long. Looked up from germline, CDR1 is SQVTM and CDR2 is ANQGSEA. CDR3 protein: CSVVSGRQGFPHGYTF. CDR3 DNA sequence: TGCAGCGTTGTGTCGGGACGACAGGGGTTTCCTCATGGCTACACCTTC.

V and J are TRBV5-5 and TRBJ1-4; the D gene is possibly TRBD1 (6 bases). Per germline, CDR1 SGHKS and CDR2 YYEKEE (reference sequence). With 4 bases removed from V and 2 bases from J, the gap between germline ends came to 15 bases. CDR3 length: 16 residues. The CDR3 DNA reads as TGTGCCAGCAGCCCGACTCGGGGGGCGACTAATGAAAAACTGTTTTTT. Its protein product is CASSPTRGATNEKLFF.

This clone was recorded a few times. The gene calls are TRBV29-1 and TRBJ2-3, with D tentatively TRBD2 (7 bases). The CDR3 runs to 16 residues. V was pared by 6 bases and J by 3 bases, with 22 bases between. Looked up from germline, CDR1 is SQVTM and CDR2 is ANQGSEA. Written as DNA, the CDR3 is TGCAGCGTCAACCCCTGGACGGGGGGCGGGACAGATACGCAGTATTTT. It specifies CSVNPWTGGGTDTQYF.

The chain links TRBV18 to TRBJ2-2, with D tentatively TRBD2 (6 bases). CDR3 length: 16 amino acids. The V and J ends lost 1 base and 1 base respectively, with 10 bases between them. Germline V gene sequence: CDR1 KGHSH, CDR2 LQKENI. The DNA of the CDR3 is TGTGCCAGCTCACCACGGAGGGCTGAGAACACCGGGGAGCTGTTTTTT. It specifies CASSPRRAENTGELFF.

The CDR3 reads CASSISLTSGEGGEQFF. The CDR3, as DNA: TGTGCCAGTAGTATCTCCCTCACTAGCGGGGAAGGAGGTGAGCAGTTCTTC. The genes are TRBV19 and TRBJ2-1, with TRBD2 identical over 10 bases. This CDR3 is built from 17 residues. V shed 3 bases and J 9 bases; nucleotides not matched to a gene: 14. Germline CDR1 and CDR2: LNHDA and SQIVND (reference sequence).

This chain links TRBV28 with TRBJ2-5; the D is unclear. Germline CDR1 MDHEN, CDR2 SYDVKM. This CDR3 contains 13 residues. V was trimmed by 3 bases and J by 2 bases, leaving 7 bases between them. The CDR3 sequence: CASSFVSQETQYF. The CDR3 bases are TGTGCCAGCAGTTTTGTCTCGCAAGAGACCCAGTACTTC.

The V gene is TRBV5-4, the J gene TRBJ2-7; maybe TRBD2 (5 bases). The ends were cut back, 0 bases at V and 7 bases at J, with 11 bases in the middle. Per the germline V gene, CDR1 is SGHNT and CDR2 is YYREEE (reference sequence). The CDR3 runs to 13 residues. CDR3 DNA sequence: TGTGCCAGCAGCTTGGACGGACTTGAGGAGCAGTACTTC. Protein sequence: CASSLDGLEEQYF.

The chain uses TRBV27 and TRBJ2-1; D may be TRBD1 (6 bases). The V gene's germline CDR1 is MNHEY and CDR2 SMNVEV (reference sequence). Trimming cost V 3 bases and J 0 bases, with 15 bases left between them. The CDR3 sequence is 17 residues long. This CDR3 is CASSFRGGGSSYNEQFF. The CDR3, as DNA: TGTGCCAGCAGTTTTCGTGGGGGCGGCAGCTCCTACAATGAGCAGTTCTTC.

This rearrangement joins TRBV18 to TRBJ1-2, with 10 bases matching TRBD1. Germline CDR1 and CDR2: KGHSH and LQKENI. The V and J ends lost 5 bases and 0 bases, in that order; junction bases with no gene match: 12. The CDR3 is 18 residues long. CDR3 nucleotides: TGTGCCAGCTCAACCCGGGACAGGGGACACCAAGCTAACTATGGCTACACCTTC. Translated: CASSTRDRGHQANYGYTF.

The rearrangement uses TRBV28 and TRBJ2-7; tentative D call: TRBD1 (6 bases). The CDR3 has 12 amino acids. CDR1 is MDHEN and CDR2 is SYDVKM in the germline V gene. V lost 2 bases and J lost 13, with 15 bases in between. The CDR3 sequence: CASSLGTGFTYF. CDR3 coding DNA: TGTGCCAGCAGTTTAGGCACAGGGTTCACCTACTTC.

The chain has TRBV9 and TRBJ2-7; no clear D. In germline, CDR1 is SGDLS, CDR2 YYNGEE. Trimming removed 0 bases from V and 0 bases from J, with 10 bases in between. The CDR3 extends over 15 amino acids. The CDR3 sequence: CASSVGSEPSYEQYF. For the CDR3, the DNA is TGTGCCAGCAGCGTAGGGAGTGAACCCTCCTACGAGCAGTACTTC.

DNA of the CDR3: TGCGCCAGTACCTTTGACAGGGGCTACGATGGCTACACCTTC. Its translation: CASTFDRGYDGYTF. The genes are TRBV5-1 and TRBJ1-2, with 8 bases matching TRBD1. Trimming removed 8 bases from V and 6 bases from J; junction bases left unmatched: 12. CDR3 length: 14 residues. From germline, CDR1 is SGHRS and CDR2 YFSETQ. Together with reference TRBV5-1 and TRBJ1-2, the CDR3 gives the full variable domain: KAGVTQTPRYLIKTRGQQVTLSCSPISGHRSVSWYQQTPGQGLQFLFEYFSETQRNKGNFPGRFSGRQFSNSRSEMNVSTLELGDSALYLCASTFDRGYDGYTFGSGTRLTVV.

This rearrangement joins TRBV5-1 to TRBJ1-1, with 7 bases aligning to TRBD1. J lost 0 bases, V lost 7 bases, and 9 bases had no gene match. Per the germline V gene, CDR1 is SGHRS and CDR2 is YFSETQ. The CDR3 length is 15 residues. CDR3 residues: CASGPGQSMNTEAFF. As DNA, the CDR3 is TGCGCCAGCGGACCGGGACAGAGCATGAACACTGAAGCTTTCTTT.